This TCR beta chain is drawn from a study of shared clonotypes between healthy human individuals. Measured with immunoSEQ multiplex PCR; TCRdb has only the in-frame clones, and not every one. The sample holds a few hundred thousand clones, roughly 97% seen once. The study separated CD4+ cells into CD45RA+ naive and CD45RA-negative memory subsets. Germline assignment: CDR1 MNHEY and CDR2 SVGAGI. The length of the CDR3 is 15 residues. Unmatched junction bases numbered 4, after V lost 3 bases and J lost 1 base. The chain is built from TRBV6-5 and TRBJ1-1; 8 positions match TRBD1. Sequenced: naive CD4+ T cells sorted from blood. As for subset: CD45RA+ positively selected. The clonotype comes from a woman under 40 in good health. Here the CDR3 DNA reads TGTGCCAGCAGTTATCGGACAGGGCCGAACACTGAAGCTTTCTTT. It codes for CASSYRTGPNTEAFF.